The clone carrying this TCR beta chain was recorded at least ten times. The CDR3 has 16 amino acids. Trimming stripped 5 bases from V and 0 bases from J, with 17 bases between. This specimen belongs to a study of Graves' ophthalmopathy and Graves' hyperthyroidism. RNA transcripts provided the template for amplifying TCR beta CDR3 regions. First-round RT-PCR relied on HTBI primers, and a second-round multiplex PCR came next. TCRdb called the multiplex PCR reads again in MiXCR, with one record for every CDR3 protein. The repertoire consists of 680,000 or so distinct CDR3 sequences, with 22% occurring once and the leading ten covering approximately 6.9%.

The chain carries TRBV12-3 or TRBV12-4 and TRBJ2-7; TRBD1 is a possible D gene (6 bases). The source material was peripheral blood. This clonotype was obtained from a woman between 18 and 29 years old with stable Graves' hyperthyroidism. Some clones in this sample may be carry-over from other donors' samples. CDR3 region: CASSRRGTGLSYEQYF. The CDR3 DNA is TGTGCCAGCAGTCGTAGGGGGACGGGGCTCTCCTACGAGCAGTACTTC.